One sample yielded the 30 T cell receptor beta chains listed below, sequenced in a study of PD-1 blockade in classical Hodgkin lymphoma. Brentuximab vedotin exposure varied among the patients, all of whom had relapsed after autologous stem cell transplantation. This table comes from immunoSEQ multiplex PCR, and its TCRdb copy is limited to in-frame clones, with some not included. The repertoire holds about 85,000 clones, with about nine tenths as singletons. The sample consisted of peripheral blood mononuclear cells (PBMCs), taken before the second cycle of nivolumab. Receptors originate from a human donor with classical Hodgkin lymphoma.

The V and J genes are TRBV10-3 and TRBJ1-5; no clear D. CDR1 and CDR2 from the germline V gene are ENHRY and SYGVKD. The CDR3 totals 17 residues. Trimming pared 4 bases from V and 0 bases from J, leaving 16 bases between. The CDR3 reads CAISVGPLADSNQPQHF. CDR3 nucleotide sequence: TGTGCCATCAGTGTTGGCCCACTGGCGGATAGCAATCAGCCCCAGCATTTT.

This clone was counted only a few times. This chain joins TRBV9 and TRBJ1-1, with a possible D match to TRBD1 (6 bases). Between the trimmed V and J ends, which lost 0 bases and 6 bases, there was a span of 15 bases. This CDR3 is built from 15 residues. Germline lookup yields CDR1 SGDLS and CDR2 YYNGEE. CDR3 in amino acids: CASSVVPGADPEAFF. In nucleotides, the CDR3 is TGTGCCAGCAGCGTAGTCCCAGGGGCGGATCCTGAAGCTTTCTTT.

The chain is built from TRBV11-2 and TRBJ1-1, with D possibly being TRBD1 (6 bases). Looked up from germline, CDR1 is SGHAT and CDR2 is FQNNGV. Trimming took off 2 bases at V and 5 bases at J, with 12 bases between the two ends. CDR3 length: 14 residues. CDR3 in amino acids: CASSLSGGLTEAFF. The CDR3 DNA reads as TGTGCCAGCAGCTTATCCGGGGGGCTGACTGAAGCTTTCTTT. The whole variable domain, filled in from reference TRBV11-2 and TRBJ1-1, reads EAGVAQSPRYKIIEKRQSVAFWCNPISGHATLYWYQQILGQGPKLLIQFQNNGVVDDSQLPKDRFSAERLKGVDSTLKIQPAKLEDSAVYLCASSLSGGLTEAFFGQGTRLTVV.

The J gene is TRBJ1-3, the V gene TRBV5-1, with a tentative D call TRBD1 (5 bases). V gave up 0 bases and J gave up 2 bases, with 12 bases separating them. This CDR3 contains 16 residues. Germline V CDR1 and CDR2: SGHRS, YFSETQ. CDR3 protein: CASSLEGEAPGNTIYF. CDR3 in DNA: TGCGCCAGCAGCTTGGAAGGGGAGGCTCCTGGAAACACCATATATTTT.

The rearrangement uses TRBV28 and TRBJ1-1; a weak D match, TRBD1 (5 bases). The CDR3 loop spans 15 amino acids. Between the trimmed V and J ends, which lost 6 bases and 1 base, there was a span of 15 bases. Looked up from germline, CDR1 is MDHEN and CDR2 is SYDVKM. The CDR3 nucleotides read TGTGCCAGCAGCCGTCTCGGGGCCGAGAACACTGAAGCTTTCTTT. Translated, it gives CASSRLGAENTEAFF. The whole variable domain, remainder taken from reference TRBV28 and TRBJ1-1, is DVKVTQSSRYLVKRTGEKVFLECVQDMDHENMFWYRQDPGLGLRLIYFSYDVKMKEKGDIPEGYSVSREKKERFSLILESASTNQTSMYLCASSRLGAENTEAFFGQGTRLTVV.

This clone was detected only a few times. The genes are TRBV7-8 and TRBJ2-1; either TRBD1 or TRBD2 may supply D (5 bases each). CDR1 is SGHVS and CDR2 is FQNEAQ in the germline V gene. Trimming removed 5 bases at V and 4 bases at J, with 12 bases between. CDR3 length equals 14 residues. The DNA of the CDR3 is TGTGCCAGCAGCGCCCGAGAGGGGTACAATGAGCAGTTCTTC. This translates into CASSAREGYNEQFF.

This clone was picked up one time. The rearrangement links TRBV11-2 to TRBJ2-2; D possibly corresponds to TRBD2 (5 bases). This CDR3 has 15 residues. Germline V gene sequence: CDR1 SGHAT, CDR2 FQNNGV. Trimming stripped 5 bases from V and 6 bases from J, with 16 bases between. The CDR3 loop reads CASSRGFATSGELFF. CDR3 sequence (DNA): TGTGCCAGCAGCCGGGGATTTGCAACTTCCGGGGAGCTGTTTTTT.

This chain uses TRBV9 with TRBJ2-3; TRBD2 might be the D (6 bases). CDR1 and CDR2 from the germline V gene are SGDLS and YYNGEE. This CDR3 is built from 15 residues. The ends were cut back, 0 bases at V and 2 bases at J, with 10 bases in the middle. The CDR3 loop reads CASSVVGSSTDTQYF. CDR3 coding DNA: TGTGCCAGCAGCGTAGTCGGGAGTTCCACAGATACGCAGTATTTT.

The V gene is TRBV28, the J gene TRBJ2-2; D perhaps matches TRBD1 (6 bases). The CDR3 has 14 residues. V lost 7 bases to trimming and J lost 0 bases, with 9 bases between them. CDR1 MDHEN and CDR2 SYDVKM come from the germline V gene. CDR3 in DNA: TGTGCCAGCAAAAACAGGGCGAACACCGGGGAGCTGTTTTTT. It codes for CASKNRANTGELFF.

The chain combines TRBV9 with TRBJ2-7; 9 nucleotides line up with TRBD2. V gave up 6 bases and J gave up 5 bases; unmatched junction bases: 6. The CDR3 runs 13 residues. In germline, CDR1 is SGDLS, CDR2 YYNGEE. The CDR3 sequence: CASNLAGYNEQYF. The CDR3 bases are TGTGCCAGCAATCTAGCGGGATACAACGAGCAGTACTTC.

This clone was counted a single time. The CDR3 DNA sequence: TGCGCCAGCAGCCAAGAAAAGGCAGCCTACGAGCAGTACTTC. This translates into CASSQEKAAYEQYF. This chain joins TRBV4-1 and TRBJ2-7; D uncertain. The ends were cut back, 0 bases at V and 2 bases at J, with 8 bases in the middle. Germline loops: CDR1 MGHRA, CDR2 YSYEKL. The CDR3 spans 14 residues.

The CDR3 DNA reads TGCGCCAGCAGCTTGGACGGACACCCGAACACTGAAGCTTTCTTT. Translation: CASSLDGHPNTEAFF. The rearrangement uses TRBV5-1 and TRBJ1-1; tentative D call: TRBD1 (5 bases). From germline, CDR1 is SGHRS and CDR2 YFSETQ. Trimming removed 0 bases from V and 1 base from J, with 10 bases in between. The CDR3 is made up of 15 amino acids.

The rearrangement uses TRBV5-1 and TRBJ2-3, with 7 bases aligning to TRBD1. The CDR3 loop spans 18 amino acids. V was pared by 5 bases and J by 1 base, with 16 bases of the junction left unmatched. From germline, CDR1 is SGHRS and CDR2 YFSETQ. CDR3 sequence reads: CASSSGTARGGRTDTQYF. The CDR3 DNA reads TGCGCCAGCAGTTCGGGGACAGCCCGAGGCGGACGCACAGATACGCAGTATTTT.

The chain's CDR3 is CASSLTDLAGVSYNEQFF. Written as DNA, the CDR3 is TGTGCCAGCAGCTTAACAGACCTAGCGGGAGTGTCCTACAATGAGCAGTTCTTC. This chain connects TRBV7-8 to TRBJ2-1, with 10 bases that match TRBD2. The CDR3 totals 18 residues. Germline V lookup: CDR1 SGHVS, CDR2 FQNEAQ. J lost 1 base, V lost 2 bases, and 8 bases had no gene match.

The chain couples TRBV9 to TRBJ1-1, with TRBD1 matching over 9 bases. The J segment lost 5 bases and the V segment lost 1 base, leaving 3 bases of the junction unmatched. Per the germline V gene, CDR1 is SGDLS and CDR2 is YYNGEE. The CDR3 extends over 14 amino acids. The CDR3: CASSVTGGMTEAFF. The CDR3 region has the DNA TGTGCCAGCAGCGTAACAGGGGGCATGACTGAAGCTTTCTTT.

This clone showed up just a few times. The chain carries TRBV30 and TRBJ1-2; D call uncertain. Trimming removed 6 bases at V and 7 bases at J, with 9 bases between. Germline CDR1 is GTSNPN and CDR2 is SVGIG (reference sequence). This CDR3 is built from 10 residues. The CDR3 bases are TGTGCCTGTAACATCGGTGGCTACACCTTC. Translating gives CACNIGGYTF.

This chain connects TRBV4-2 to TRBJ2-1, with TRBD2 identical over 11 bases. Germline V gene sequence: CDR1 LGHNA, CDR2 YNFKEQ. With V trimmed by 0 bases and J by 9 bases, 1 base remained unmatched. This CDR3 contains 14 residues. CDR3 coding DNA: TGTGCCAGCAGCCAAGAGGGGACTAGCGGTGAGCAGTTCTTC. The encoded protein is CASSQEGTSGEQFF.

The chain links TRBV2 to TRBJ2-7, with 9 nucleotides matching TRBD1. Unmatched junction bases numbered 3, after V lost 6 bases and J lost 0 bases. The CDR3 has 14 amino acids. CDR1 is SNHLY, CDR2 FYNNEI, per germline. DNA for the CDR3: TGTGCCAGCAGACCGGGACAGGGCTCCTACGAGCAGTACTTC. This encodes CASRPGQGSYEQYF.

The chain uses TRBV6-1 and TRBJ1-2; 9 bases map to TRBD1. Per the germline V gene, CDR1 is MNHNS and CDR2 is SASEGT. CDR3 length equals 15 residues. V lost 6 bases, J lost 3 bases, and 8 bases stayed unmatched. In DNA, the CDR3 is TGTGCCAGCAGGGGGACAGGGAGTCGATACTATGGCTACACCTTC. Amino acids: CASRGTGSRYYGYTF.

The chain combines TRBV5-8 with TRBJ1-5; 8 bases fit TRBD1. Germline V lookup: CDR1 SGHTS, CDR2 YDEGEE. This CDR3 has 14 residues. The ends lost 4 bases at V and 6 bases at J; junction bases unmatched: 6. CDR3 residues: CASSKSGGLQPQHF. For the CDR3, the DNA is TGTGCCAGCAGCAAATCAGGGGGCCTTCAGCCCCAGCATTTT.

This clone appeared once. The rearrangement joins TRBV6-5 to TRBJ2-7, with TRBD1 matching over 7 bases. With 5 bases clipped from V and 6 bases from J, the junction kept 7 bases outside the gene matches. The CDR3 consists of 13 residues. Germline V gene sequence: CDR1 MNHEY, CDR2 SVGAGI. Here the CDR3 reads CASSVPGTAEQYF. CDR3 DNA: TGTGCCAGCAGTGTCCCCGGGACAGCCGAGCAGTACTTC.

The chain is built from TRBV6-1 and TRBJ2-7; TRBD2 matches at 9 bases. Unmatched junction bases numbered 7, after V lost 1 base and J lost 6 bases. The CDR3 length is 15 residues. Germline lookup yields CDR1 MNHNS and CDR2 SASEGT. CDR3 DNA sequence: TGTGCCAGCAGTGAAGAAGGGACTAGCAGACTCGAGCAGTACTTC. Protein sequence: CASSEEGTSRLEQYF.

V usage is TRBV7-8 and J usage is TRBJ2-2; TRBD2 might be the D (7 bases). CDR1 and CDR2 (germline): SGHVS, FQNEAQ. V lost 6 bases, J lost 4 bases, and 9 bases lay in between. CDR3 length: 13 residues. As DNA, the CDR3 is TGTGCCAGCAGGGGAGGGGGCACCGGGGAGCTGTTTTTT. Encoded protein: CASRGGGTGELFF.

CDR3 sequence reads: CASSQGPSPLDTQYF. Here the CDR3 DNA reads TGCGCCAGCAGCCAAGGTCCTAGCCCGTTGGATACGCAGTATTTT. The chain is built from TRBV4-1 and TRBJ2-3, with D possibly TRBD2 on 5 matching bases. V gave up 1 base and J gave up 6 bases, with 14 bases separating them. Germline V CDR1 and CDR2: MGHRA, YSYEKL. The CDR3 extends over 15 amino acids.

The chain joins TRBV2 to TRBJ1-5, with D possibly TRBD1 on 5 matching bases. The CDR3 covers 15 residues. Germline lookup yields CDR1 SNHLY and CDR2 FYNNEI. The V and J ends lost 8 bases and 5 bases respectively, with 19 bases between them. The CDR3 reads CASRGEPRGDQPQHF. The CDR3 coding sequence is TGTGCCAGCCGGGGGGAACCCCGGGGAGATCAGCCCCAGCATTTT.

The chain couples TRBV7-2 to TRBJ1-5, with a weak D call TRBD1 (5 bases). The CDR3 length is 16 residues. Germline lookup yields CDR1 SGHTA and CDR2 FQGNSA. Trimming removed 2 bases from V and 4 bases from J, with 15 bases in between. CDR3 in amino acids: CASSLNPQAFNQPQHF. The CDR3 DNA is TGTGCCAGCAGCTTAAATCCACAGGCTTTTAATCAGCCCCAGCATTTT. The full variable domain, completed using reference TRBV7-2 and TRBJ1-5, is GAGVSQSPSNKVTEKGKDVELRCDPISGHTALYWYRQSLGQGLEFLIYFQGNSAPDKSGLPSDRFSAERTGGSVSTLTIQRTQQEDSAVYLCASSLNPQAFNQPQHFGDGTRLSIL.

Only one count was recorded for this clone. One end of the junction is discordant with germline, which a read error may explain. V usage is TRBV7-9 and J usage is TRBJ2-4; perhaps D is TRBD1 or TRBD2 (5 bases each). The CDR3 sequence is 13 residues long. Germline V gene sequence: CDR1 SEHNR, CDR2 FQNEAQ (reference sequence). CDR3 sequence: CASSLALGAISNF. For the CDR3, the DNA is TGTGCCAGCAGCTTAGCCCTCGGGGCAATCTCTAACTTC.

The rearrangement links TRBV4-1 to TRBJ1-4, with 7 nucleotides matching TRBD1. This CDR3 spans 18 amino acids. J gave up 3 bases and V 2 bases, and 12 bases lay outside the gene matches. CDR1 and CDR2 from the germline V gene are MGHRA and YSYEKL. The CDR3 DNA reads TGCGCCAGCAGCCAATCAGTTCGCGTGGGGACAGCTAATGAAAAACTGTTTTTT. Its translation: CASSQSVRVGTANEKLFF.

The chain recombines TRBV10-1 with TRBJ2-5; no clear D. V lost 5 bases, J lost 5 bases, and 15 bases lay in between. Germline CDR1 WNHNN, CDR2 SYGVQD (reference sequence). This CDR3 is 14 amino acids long. In DNA form, the CDR3 reads TGCGCCAGCAGTCCCCGACGGCTCCGGGAGACCCAGTACTTC. Protein sequence: CASSPRRLRETQYF.

The chain is built from TRBV6-5 and TRBJ2-3, with 7 bases aligning to TRBD2. Germline assignment: CDR1 MNHEY and CDR2 SVGAGI. CDR3 length: 14 residues. Trimming at V came to 4 bases and at J to 6 bases, leaving 7 bases not matched to a gene. The CDR3 DNA reads TGTGCCAGCAGTTTTAGGACTAGTTCGGATACGCAGTATTTT. Amino acids: CASSFRTSSDTQYF.